This is a list of T cell receptor beta chains from one sample in a study of T cells in Graves' hyperthyroidism and ophthalmopathy. One entry per CDR3 protein results from TCRdb running MiXCR on the multiplex PCR reads. The sample lists 300,000 to 450,000 distinct CDR3 sequences; 15% to 20% were seen once. Sequenced material: blood. These receptor sequences come from a woman between 40 and 50 years old with Graves' ophthalmopathy. The CDR3 runs from the conserved cysteine through the conserved F or W. Only part of the rows carry a size: once, few, many, or a class if the clone is expanded.

many | TRBJ1-5 | TRBV6-1 | CASSGTPGDQPQHF
many | TRBJ2-7 | TRBV19 | CASSNGEDSYYEQYF
many | TRBJ2-7 | TRBV4-1 | CASSQPLAGYGYEQYF
- | TRBJ2-3 | TRBV3-1 | CASSQGSRTDTQYF
many | TRBJ2-7 | TRBV6-1 | CASSRGQIEGEQYF
- | TRBJ1-1 | TRBV5-1 | CASSGRTGGDEAFF
many | TRBJ2-5 | TRBV19 | CASSPQDKGQETQYF
- | TRBJ2-4 | TRBV28 | CASSVLAGDNIQYF
- | TRBJ1-2 | TRBV28 | CASSDHANYGYTF
many | TRBJ2-4 | TRBV28 | CATSFRGRHIQYF
few | TRBJ2-7 | TRBV13 | CASSPLSRKHEQYF
many | TRBJ1-2 | TRBV12-3/TRBV12-4 | CASTPSDFGYTF
- | TRBJ2-2 | TRBV7-9 | CASSFKGVTTGELFF
many | TRBJ1-2 | TRBV14 | CASSPHPGQGISSYGYTF
- | TRBJ2-7 | TRBV20-1 | CSAKGGSVIYEQYF
many | TRBJ2-5 | TRBV27 | CASSSSFVSETQYF
many | TRBJ2-1 | TRBV9 | CASSERLAAAYNEQFF
- | TRBJ2-5 | TRBV30 | CAWSASGKETQYF
once | TRBJ1-2 | TRBV6-1 | CASSPDSPGYGYTF
many | TRBJ1-5 | TRBV20-1 | CSAREQGTQPQHF
- | TRBJ1-5 | TRBV12-3/TRBV12-4 | CASSSQLRRTGTSNQPQHF
few | TRBJ2-2 | TRBV5-1 | CASSSLPGVAGELFF
few | TRBJ2-2 | TRBV11-2 | CAISLIPAVNTGELFF
many | TRBJ2-7 | TRBV30 | CAWSGRTHEQYF
- | TRBJ2-7 | TRBV2 | CASSEYPGGTYEQYF
- | TRBJ2-7 | TRBV11-2 | CASSLVGLAGGKETYEQYF
- | TRBJ2-2 | TRBV6-2/TRBV6-3 | CASSPTGFIGAGELFF
- | TRBJ1-5 | TRBV19 | CASSIIDLGDQPQHF
many | TRBJ2-2 | TRBV11-2 | CASSPGARRASTGELFF
many | TRBJ1-5 | TRBV6-5 | CASSYDYNQPQHF
many | TRBJ2-5 | TRBV5-1 | CASSPQPGAGETQYF
- | TRBJ2-7 | TRBV6-1 | CAIGRTGFSYEQYF
- | TRBJ2-5 | TRBV30 | CAWRGLPVWTQYF
many | TRBJ2-5 | TRBV6-2/TRBV6-3 | CASRERAGYQETQYF
many | TRBJ1-2 | TRBV12-3/TRBV12-4 | CASSFNRDGYTF
many | TRBJ2-7 | TRBV28 | CASSSPSGRVGEQYF
many | TRBJ2-2 | TRBV2 | CASTGYRGTGELFF
many | TRBJ1-3 | TRBV28 | CASSLRTDTPNTIYF
- | TRBJ2-7 | TRBV18 | CASSPFSGRAAYEQYF
many | TRBJ2-6 | TRBV30 | CAWSNAGNSGANVLTF
many | TRBJ1-1 | TRBV28 | CASSSIGHPMNTEAFF
many | TRBJ1-1 | TRBV2 | CASSESRGYSTEAFF
many | TRBJ1-5 | TRBV28 | CASREWRGQGNQPQHF
many | TRBJ1-1 | TRBV6-1 | CASSWSGFTEAFF
many | TRBJ2-7 | TRBV4-2 | CASSQEGIVNGQYF
many | TRBJ2-7 | TRBV2 | CAAPQRVHEQYF
many | TRBJ2-6 | TRBV6-5 | CASSTQGAGGANVLTF
- | TRBJ2-7 | TRBV6-1 | CASSRVAAYEQYF
many | TRBJ2-5 | TRBV9 | CASSPGQGTLYQETQYF
- | TRBJ2-7 | TRBV15 | CATSRAGPREQYF
many | TRBJ2-4 | TRBV6-1 | CASGTALNIQYF